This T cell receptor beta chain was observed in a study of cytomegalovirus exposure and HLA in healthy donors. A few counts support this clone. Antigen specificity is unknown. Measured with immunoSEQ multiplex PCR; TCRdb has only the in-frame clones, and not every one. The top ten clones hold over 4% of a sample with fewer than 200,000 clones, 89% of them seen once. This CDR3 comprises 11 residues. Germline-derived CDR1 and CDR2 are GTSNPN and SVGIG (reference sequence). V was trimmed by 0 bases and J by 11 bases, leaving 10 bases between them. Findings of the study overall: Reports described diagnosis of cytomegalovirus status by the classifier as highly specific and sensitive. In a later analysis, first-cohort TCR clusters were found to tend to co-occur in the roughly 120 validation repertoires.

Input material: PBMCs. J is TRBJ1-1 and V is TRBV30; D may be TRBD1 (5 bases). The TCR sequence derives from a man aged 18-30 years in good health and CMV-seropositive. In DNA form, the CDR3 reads TGTGCCTGGAGTGTATCAGGGTTGGCTTTCTTT. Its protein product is CAWSVSGLAFF. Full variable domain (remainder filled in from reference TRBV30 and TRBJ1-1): SQTIHQWPATLVQPVGSPLSLECTVEGTSNPNLYWYRQAAGRGLQLLFYSVGIGQISSEVPQNLSASRPQDRQFILSSKKLLLSDSGFYLCAWSVSGLAFFGQGTRLTVV.